A selection of T cell receptor beta chains follows, all from one sample in a study of blood T cells in healthy people across ages. TCRdb reprocessed the 5' RACE reads via MiXCR and lists one record per CDR3 protein. The data contain approximately 1.5 million distinct CDR3 sequences, 30% to 35% of them seen just once; the ten biggest clones take up around 11%. Sample: blood. The receptors originated from a woman in her 30s in good health. CDR3s leave out the opening cysteine and the closing phenylalanine or tryptophan. The D gene is left open where the match is weak.

D: TRBD1
V: TRBV10-1
length: 14
CDR3: ASTDPGQGREDTQY

D: TRBD2
V: TRBV12-3/TRBV12-4
length: 13
CDR3: ASAPTSGGLNEQF

D: .
V: TRBV11-2
length: 14
CDR3: ASSYRWDMNNYGYT

D: .
V: TRBV5-8
length: 8
CDR3: ASRLGEAF

D: .
V: TRBV20-1
length: 12
CDR3: SAQGGSFSYEQY

D: .
V: TRBV14
length: 11
CDR3: ASSQRDHYEQY

D: .
V: TRBV21-1
length: 13
CDR3: ASRWDGSPKNIQY

D: .
V: TRBV5-1
length: 13
CDR3: ASSLNDASSYEQY

D: TRBD2
V: TRBV5-1
length: 15
CDR3: ASSLDPGLHLYNEQF

D: .
V: TRBV20-1
length: 8
CDR3: SAADFEQY

D: .
V: TRBV4-1
length: 15
CDR3: ASSPLGGSVWGYEQY

D: TRBD2
V: TRBV29-1
length: 12
CDR3: SVRLQRGGNEQF

D: .
V: TRBV29-1
length: 12
CDR3: SGRGGVMNTEAF

D: .
V: TRBV4-1
length: 14
CDR3: ASSQPLRGRGYGYT

D: .
V: TRBV20-1
length: 11
CDR3: SATGTRSITQY

D: TRBD1
V: TRBV5-6
length: 13
CDR3: ASSDDRDQWEKLF

D: .
V: TRBV5-1
length: 13
CDR3: ASSLVGLVPDTQY

D: TRBD2
V: TRBV5-1
length: 14
CDR3: ANSLGTSGHTDTQY

D: .
V: TRBV7-2
length: 13
CDR3: ASSRRGGDQETQY

D: TRBD1
V: TRBV27
length: 13
CDR3: ASSFFRGLGQPQH

D: .
V: TRBV7-9
length: 10
CDR3: ASSFDSQPQH

D: TRBD1
V: TRBV7-9
length: 11
CDR3: ASRAGGEETQY

D: .
V: TRBV7-2
length: 14
CDR3: ASSLAGISVRDEQF

D: .
V: TRBV20-1
length: 12
CDR3: SANPPGVTDTQY

D: TRBD2
V: TRBV25-1
length: 14
CDR3: ASSELRGGTKNIQY

D: TRBD2
V: TRBV27
length: 12
CDR3: ASSPGTRLGEQY

D: .
V: TRBV20-1
length: 12
CDR3: SAGSRVDNQPQH

D: .
V: TRBV27
length: 12
CDR3: ASSPGPGYQPQH

D: TRBD2
V: TRBV20-1
length: 10
CDR3: SGLAGRNEQY

D: .
V: TRBV9
length: 14
CDR3: ASSFLSDSSYNEQF

D: .
V: TRBV4-1
length: 12
CDR3: ASSHRPNQETQY

D: TRBD1
V: TRBV27
length: 13
CDR3: ASSPDRVGDNEQF

D: .
V: TRBV6-1
length: 12
CDR3: ASGTGALNTEAF

D: TRBD1
V: TRBV7-9
length: 12
CDR3: ASSQKDRFYGYT

D: TRBD2
V: TRBV6-6
length: 12
CDR3: ASSLAGRAGELF

D: .
V: TRBV4-2
length: 14
CDR3: ASTQDLRVPSYEQY

D: .
V: TRBV6-4
length: 11
CDR3: ASSTLGHNEQF

D: TRBD1
V: TRBV5-1
length: 17
CDR3: ASSSDRPLLLSGANVLT

D: TRBD1
V: TRBV3-1
length: 15
CDR3: ASSQDPPGQASYEQY

D: TRBD2
V: TRBV30
length: 10
CDR3: AWAPGGAEQY

D: .
V: TRBV2
length: 13
CDR3: ARGGASGTQETQY

D: .
V: TRBV3-1
length: 13
CDR3: ASSHLGEGTDTQY

D: TRBD2
V: TRBV9
length: 14
CDR3: ASSVGTGLASNEQF

D: .
V: TRBV6-2/TRBV6-3
length: 12
CDR3: ASNLLPTPNEQY

D: TRBD2
V: TRBV7-9
length: 13
CDR3: TSKSGSSGANVLT

D: .
V: TRBV28
length: 12
CDR3: ASSLGTTNEKLF

D: TRBD2
V: TRBV28
length: 13
CDR3: ASSSTAGGTGELF

D: TRBD2
V: TRBV5-1
length: 12
CDR3: ASNSSGSGTEQF

D: .
V: TRBV5-1
length: 13
CDR3: AGSLKGSSTDTQY

D: .
V: TRBV7-9
length: 12
CDR3: ASSLAPGDTEAF

D: .
V: TRBV15
length: 14
CDR3: ATSRETYGGQETQY

D: .
V: TRBV20-1
length: 11
CDR3: SARETLQETQY

D: TRBD1
V: TRBV29-1
length: 11
CDR3: SALTGTDYGYT